Listed here are 10 T cell receptor beta chains from one sample, sequenced in a study of OX40 agonist ivuxolimab in advanced cancers. Data came from immunoSEQ multiplex PCR; TCRdb stores just in-frame clones and leaves some out. The sample yields 30,000 to 35,000 clones, around 83% seen once. The sample was CD4+ or CD8+ T cells sorted from blood, taken in a trial of the OX40 agonist ivuxolimab. All receptors derive from an adult with an advanced solid tumor such as melanoma, head and neck, liver or kidney cancer.

In this sample, this clone turned up a few times. For the CDR3, the DNA is TGTGCCAGCAGGAATAGGGGGAAAACAACCGGGGAGCTGTTTTTT. Translating it yields CASRNRGKTTGELFF. The J gene is TRBJ2-2, the V gene TRBV27, with D possibly matching TRBD1 (6 bases). There are 15 residues in the CDR3. V dropped 6 bases and J dropped 5 bases, with 16 bases sitting between them. CDR1 is MNHEY, CDR2 SMNVEV, per germline (reference sequence).

V is TRBV11-2 and J is TRBJ1-1; D is unresolved. Trimming cost V 4 bases and J 2 bases, with 14 bases left between them. The germline V gene encodes CDR1 SGHAT and CDR2 FQNNGV. This CDR3 region has 15 residues. The CDR3 DNA reads TGTGCCAGCAGCTCCTCGAGGTTGTCAAACACTGAAGCTTTCTTT. Translation gives CASSSSRLSNTEAFF.

The CDR3 DNA follows: TGTGCCAGCAGCTCCCGGACAGGGGGCATCTACGAGCAGTACTTC. It encodes CASSSRTGGIYEQYF. V usage is TRBV5-4 and J usage is TRBJ2-7, with 11 bases aligning to TRBD1. The trim removed 3 bases at V and 3 bases at J, leaving 5 bases unmatched. Germline V gives CDR1 SGHNT, CDR2 YYREEE (reference sequence). CDR3 size: 15 residues. Full variable domain (remainder filled in from reference TRBV5-4 and TRBJ2-7): ETGVTQSPTHLIKTRGQQVTLRCSSQSGHNTVSWYQQALGQGPQFIFQYYREEENGRGNFPPRFSGLQFPNYSSELNVNALELDDSALYLCASSSRTGGIYEQYFGPGTRLTVT.

The table lists this clone with a few counts. V and J are TRBV6-1 and TRBJ1-1; the match to TRBD1 covers 8 bases. Germline-derived CDR1 and CDR2 are MNHNS and SASEGT. Germline trimming cut 7 bases from V and 2 bases from J; bases unmatched to any gene: 9. There are 15 residues in the CDR3. The CDR3 is CASITQDRANTEAFF. CDR3 nucleotide sequence: TGTGCCAGCATCACGCAGGACAGGGCCAACACTGAAGCTTTCTTT.

The V call is TRBV5-4, the J call TRBJ2-5, with TRBD1 matching 7 bases. The CDR3 sequence is 14 residues long. Germline-derived CDR1 and CDR2 are SGHNT and YYREEE (reference sequence). J was trimmed by 10 bases and V by 0 bases; bases with no gene match: 9. CDR3 protein: CASSLEGGGWDQYF. Written as DNA, the CDR3 is TGTGCCAGCAGCTTGGAAGGGGGCGGTTGGGACCAGTACTTC.

This chain connects TRBV5-1 to TRBJ1-5; D might be TRBD1 (5 bases). Germline V gives CDR1 SGHRS, CDR2 YFSETQ. V was pared by 4 bases and J by 3 bases, with 14 bases between. The length of the CDR3 is 15 residues. The CDR3 DNA reads as TGCGCCAGCAGCCCGTACGGGACTCCCAATCAGCCCCAGCATTTT. Translated, it gives CASSPYGTPNQPQHF.

The chain recombines TRBV5-1 with TRBJ1-1; D not resolved. The CDR3 covers 13 residues. The germline CDR1 and CDR2 sequences are SGHRS and YFSETQ. Trimming cost V 0 bases and J 3 bases, with 6 bases left between them. The CDR3: CASSLAIDTEAFF. CDR3 nucleotide sequence: TGCGCCAGCAGCTTGGCAATTGACACTGAAGCTTTCTTT.

This chain links TRBV7-2 with TRBJ1-6, with D possibly matching TRBD1 (6 bases). The CDR3 is 15 amino acids. V lost 4 bases and J lost 7, with 14 bases in between. CDR1 is SGHTA, CDR2 FQGNSA, per germline. CDR3 nucleotides: TGTGCCAGCAGCTCGCAGGGGTCGTCGAATTCACCCCTCCACTTT. It translates to CASSSQGSSNSPLHF.

The chain recombines TRBV5-6 with TRBJ2-3; a possible D gene is TRBD2 (6 bases). Looked up from germline, CDR1 is SGHDT and CDR2 is YYEEEE. V lost 4 bases and J lost 4, with 13 bases in between. This CDR3 region has 14 residues. For the CDR3, the DNA is TGTGCCAGCAGCCCTTTGCGGGAATCAGATACGCAGTATTTT. Residues: CASSPLRESDTQYF.

The V and J genes are TRBV9 and TRBJ2-5; perhaps TRBD2 as D (6 bases). Looked up from germline, CDR1 is SGDLS and CDR2 is YYNGEE. The CDR3 covers 16 residues. Deletions cut 0 bases from V and 4 bases from J, with 16 bases between. The CDR3 loop reads CASSVGNSGGGETQYF. The DNA for the CDR3 is TGTGCCAGCAGCGTAGGAAATAGCGGCGGAGGAGAGACCCAGTACTTC. Filled out from reference TRBV9 and TRBJ2-5, the complete variable domain reads DSGVTQTPKHLITATGQRVTLRCSPRSGDLSVYWYQQSLDQGLQFLIQYYNGEERAKGNILERFSAQQFPDLHSELNLSSLELGDSALYFCASSVGNSGGGETQYFGPGTRLLVL.